A single sample gave rise to the 26 T cell receptor beta chains below, sequenced in a study of T cells in Graves' hyperthyroidism and ophthalmopathy. Amplified regions were TCR beta CDR3 sequences from RNA transcripts. First-round RT-PCR of the TCR CDR3 relied on the HTBI primer set. MiXCR, applied by TCRdb to the multiplex PCR reads, yields one record per CDR3 protein. In the table there are approximately 410,000 distinct CDR3 sequences, over 12% of which are singletons. The sample consisted of blood. The source of these receptors is a man aged 18 to 30 with Graves' ophthalmopathy.

This clonotype has at least ten counts. CDR3 residues: CASSDSTQGTYEQYF. The CDR3 DNA reads as TGCGCCAGCAGTGACTCAACGCAGGGAACGTACGAGCAGTACTTC. This sequence joins TRBV10-2 and TRBJ2-7; possible D gene TRBD1, 5 bases. The CDR3 extends over 15 amino acids. Germline lookup yields CDR1 WSHSY and CDR2 SAAADI. The ends were cut back, 3 bases at V and 4 bases at J, with 16 bases in the middle.

Many counts were recorded for this clonotype. The chain combines TRBV5-1 with TRBJ2-1, with 8 bases fitting TRBD2. Germline V gene lookup returns CDR1 SGHRS and CDR2 YFSETQ. The CDR3 loop spans 13 amino acids. Trimming took 4 bases from V and 6 from J; bases not matched to a gene: 3. The CDR3 region is CASSGGTSNEQFF. The CDR3 region has the DNA TGCGCCAGCAGCGGCGGGACTAGCAATGAGCAGTTCTTC.

The chain links TRBV15 to TRBJ1-5; D possibly corresponds to TRBD1 (6 bases). The CDR3 extends over 14 amino acids. The V gene lost 5 bases and the J gene lost 7 bases, with 15 bases spanning the gap. Germline V CDR1 and CDR2: LNHNV, YYDKDF (reference sequence). DNA of the CDR3: TGTGCCACCAGCGTAGGGGGGGCAGGACAGCCCCAGCATTTT. Protein: CATSVGGAGQPQHF.

Concerning this clonotype itself: A much larger clone is a single base away; this may be a read error. V usage is TRBV5-1 and J usage is TRBJ1-1, with D perhaps matching TRBD1 (5 bases). The CDR3 extends over 12 amino acids. Looked up from germline, CDR1 is SGHRS and CDR2 is YFSETQ. CDR3 amino acids: CARSFQGLEAFF. CDR3 in DNA: TGCGCCCGCAGCTTCCAGGGTCTGGAGGCTTTCTTT.

Many counts were recorded for this clonotype. V usage is TRBV6-1 and J usage is TRBJ2-5; possibly TRBD2 for D (6 bases). V lost 5 bases and J 5 bases, leaving 15 bases between the germline ends. Germline V gene sequence: CDR1 MNHNS, CDR2 SASEGT. CDR3 size: 14 residues. CDR3 protein: CASSSTSGGETQYF. CDR3 nucleotide sequence: TGTGCCAGCAGTTCTACGTCCGGAGGGGAGACCCAGTACTTC.

The rearrangement joins TRBV18 to TRBJ2-2, with D unclear. Trimming stripped 3 bases from V and 6 bases from J, with 5 bases between. In germline, CDR1 is KGHSH, CDR2 LQKENI. This CDR3 has 12 amino acids. The CDR3 DNA sequence: TGTGCCAGCTCACCTATGGCCGGGGAGCTGTTTTTT. This gives the protein CASSPMAGELFF.

The chain is built from TRBV6-1 and TRBJ2-3; 10 nucleotides agree with TRBD2. CDR3 length equals 15 residues. Unmatched junction bases numbered 7, after V lost 6 bases and J lost 4 bases. CDR1 is MNHNS and CDR2 is SASEGT in the germline V gene. The CDR3 loop reads CASRLGAGGADTQYF. CDR3 nucleotides: TGTGCCAGCAGGCTGGGAGCGGGAGGGGCAGATACGCAGTATTTT.

As for this clonotype: A much larger clone sits a single nucleotide away, making a read error possible. The genes are TRBV7-6 and TRBJ2-7, with D uncertain. Per the germline V gene, CDR1 is SGHVS and CDR2 is FNYEAQ. This CDR3 contains 13 residues. With 1 base removed from V and 3 bases from J, the gap between germline ends came to 7 bases. DNA for the CDR3: TGTGCCAGCAGCTTAGAAAAGGGCTACGAGCAGTACTTC. Protein sequence: CASSLEKGYEQYF.

The rearrangement links TRBV10-1 to TRBJ1-5, with a tentative D call TRBD1 (5 bases). This CDR3 is 14 amino acids long. Germline V gene data show CDR1 as WNHNN and CDR2 as SYGVQD (reference sequence). V was cut by 7 bases and J by 3 bases, with 13 bases left in between. The CDR3 region is CASKPGRNNQPQHF. CDR3 in DNA: TGCGCCAGCAAACCGGGACGGAACAATCAGCCCCAGCATTTT.

This clonotype was seen repeatedly, ten times or more. Because the CDR3's place on the DNA is in doubt, the DNA is left out and the CDR3 is given as listed by TCRdb. The chain is built from TRBV12-3 or TRBV12-4 and TRBJ2-1; the table's D call, TRBD1, has no DNA check behind it. With termini counted, the CDR3 has 15 amino acids. CDR3 loop: CASSSSSGLKNEQFF.

This clonotype was observed at least ten times. This chain connects TRBV11-2 to TRBJ2-2; D is uncertain. Germline CDR1 reads SGHAT; CDR2 reads FQNNGV. The CDR3 is made up of 15 amino acids. Trimming pared 1 base from V and 5 bases from J, leaving 11 bases between. DNA of the CDR3: TGTGCCAGCAGCTTAGTGCCAGGTCCAACCGGGGAGCTGTTTTTT. Translated, it gives CASSLVPGPTGELFF.

The V call is TRBV20-1, the J call TRBJ2-3; 15 bases are shared with TRBD2. This CDR3 spans 16 amino acids. With 6 bases clipped from V and 3 bases from J, the junction kept 7 bases outside the gene matches. Germline CDR1 and CDR2: DFQATT and SNEGSKA (reference sequence). As DNA, the CDR3 is TGCAGTGCCCGAGGACTAGCGGGGGGGCAGACAGATACGCAGTATTTT. Translation gives CSARGLAGGQTDTQYF.

This clonotype was observed at least ten times. The rearrangement joins TRBV12-3 or TRBV12-4 to TRBJ2-7; 7 bases are shared with TRBD1. V was clipped by 7 bases and J by 0 bases; unmatched bases: 3. This CDR3 contains 13 residues. The CDR3 nucleotides are TGTGCCAGCAAAACAGGGGACTCCTACGAGCAGTACTTC. Translating gives CASKTGDSYEQYF.

In this sample, this clonotype turned up many times. The chain combines TRBV7-6 with TRBJ2-3; D perhaps matches TRBD2 (7 bases). V was cut by 2 bases and J by 5 bases, with 17 bases left in between. Germline V gene sequence: CDR1 SGHVS, CDR2 FNYEAQ. This CDR3 has 16 amino acids. CDR3: CASSLITGGRVDTQYF. In DNA form, the CDR3 reads TGTGCCAGCAGCTTAATTACCGGGGGGCGGGTAGATACGCAGTATTTT.

There are a few counts of this clonotype. The chain uses TRBV4-2 and TRBJ2-7; the D is unclear. The CDR3 contains 14 residues. V gave up 2 bases and J gave up 2 bases, with 10 bases separating them. The V gene's germline CDR1 is LGHNA and CDR2 YNFKEQ. The CDR3, as DNA: TGTGCCAGCAGCCAACAAGGGTTTCCCTACGAGCAGTACTTC. The encoded protein is CASSQQGFPYEQYF.

As regards this clonotype: Being one base from a much bigger clone, this may be a read error. This chain joins TRBV7-9 and TRBJ2-1; perhaps TRBD1 as D (6 bases). CDR3 length: 15 residues. Germline V gives CDR1 SEHNR, CDR2 FQNEAQ (reference sequence). Trimming left V 1 base short and J 0 bases short, with 7 bases between. DNA for the CDR3: TGTGCCAGCAGCTTAGTGGACAGCTCCTACAATGAGCAGTTCTTC. This gives the protein CASSLVDSSYNEQFF.

This clonotype turned up a few times. The V gene is TRBV9, the J gene TRBJ2-7; D is ambiguous. Trimming stripped 7 bases from V and 1 base from J, with 12 bases between. Looked up from germline, CDR1 is SGDLS and CDR2 is YYNGEE. This CDR3 has 13 residues. The CDR3 is CASSGDPSYEQYF. For the CDR3, the DNA is TGTGCCAGCTCCGGAGATCCATCCTACGAGCAGTACTTC.

V is TRBV12-3 or TRBV12-4 and J is TRBJ2-3; D remains ambiguous. This CDR3 is 17 amino acids long. V was pared by 1 base and J by 3 bases, with 17 bases between. CDR3 DNA: TGTGCCAGCAGTTTAGGGACCGGGCCCAAGATAACAGATACGCAGTATTTT. Translated, it gives CASSLGTGPKITDTQYF.

To note about this clonotype: The junction and the germline gene differ at one end; a read error may be behind it. V gene TRBV4-1 combines with J gene TRBJ2-5; D possibly uses TRBD1 or TRBD2 (6 bases each). Germline CDR1 reads MGHRA; CDR2 reads YSYEKL. CDR3 length: 15 residues. CDR3 loop: CTSSQEAGGDETQYF. DNA for the CDR3: TGCACCAGCAGCCAAGAGGCCGGGGGCGACGAGACCCAGTACTTC.

This clonotype occurred many times. The rearrangement joins TRBV20-1 to TRBJ2-7; D may be TRBD1 (6 bases). Germline V gene data show CDR1 as DFQATT and CDR2 as SNEGSKA (reference sequence). This CDR3 is built from 16 residues. Trimming left V 4 bases short and J 3 bases short, with 22 bases between. DNA for the CDR3: TGCAGTGCTAAGTCAAGGACAGTCGCCCTTTACTACGAGCAGTACTTC. This sequence encodes CSAKSRTVALYYEQYF.

This clonotype has only a few counts. The chain recombines TRBV18 with TRBJ1-2; D may be TRBD1 (6 bases). Between the trimmed V and J ends, which lost 0 bases and 0 bases, there was a span of 11 bases. The germline CDR1 and CDR2 sequences are KGHSH and LQKENI. This CDR3 region has 16 residues. CDR3 nucleotides: TGTGCCAGCTCACCACCGGGGCAGGGGCCTAACTATGGCTACACCTTC. Its translation: CASSPPGQGPNYGYTF.

This clonotype showed up many times. The chain joins TRBV2 to TRBJ1-5; D is undetermined. Germline values: CDR1 SNHLY, CDR2 FYNNEI. V gave up 3 bases and J gave up 1 base, with 7 bases separating them. This CDR3 comprises 14 residues. The CDR3 region is CASSETSSNQPQHF. The CDR3 DNA reads as TGTGCCAGCAGTGAGACTTCCAGCAATCAGCCCCAGCATTTT.

This clonotype was detected many times. The rearrangement joins TRBV12-3 or TRBV12-4 to TRBJ2-3; D unclear. This CDR3 is built from 15 residues. V lost 4 bases, J lost 2 bases, and 13 bases lay in between. CDR3 in DNA: TGTGCCAGCAGTTCCTTCCTAGGTCTCACAGATACGCAGTATTTT. Protein product: CASSSFLGLTDTQYF.

This clonotype was seen at least ten times. The chain employs TRBV3-1 and TRBJ1-1; D uncertain. Germline lookup yields CDR1 LGHDT and CDR2 YNNKEL (reference sequence). Trimming left V 0 bases short and J 0 bases short, with 8 bases between. The CDR3 has 15 amino acids. CDR3 in amino acids: CASSQDLRLNTEAFF. CDR3 nucleotide sequence: TGTGCCAGCAGCCAAGATCTGAGACTGAACACTGAAGCTTTCTTT.

The sample holds many counts of this clonotype. This rearrangement joins TRBV12-3 or TRBV12-4 to TRBJ1-5; unclear D gene. The V gene lost 5 bases and the J gene lost 1 base, with 9 bases spanning the gap. This CDR3 contains 14 residues. This CDR3 is CASSSSGSNQPQHF. The CDR3 DNA reads TGTGCCAGCAGTAGTTCCGGGAGCAATCAGCCCCAGCATTTT.

This clonotype was detected many times. V and J are TRBV6-5 and TRBJ1-2, with 8 bases lining up with TRBD1. CDR3 size: 15 residues. Germline V gene sequence: CDR1 MNHEY, CDR2 SVGAGI. J was trimmed by 5 bases and V by 2 bases; bases with no gene match: 7. The CDR3 here is CASSYTQGAEYGYTF. CDR3 sequence (DNA): TGTGCCAGCAGTTACACTCAGGGGGCCGAATATGGCTACACCTTC.